These T cell receptor beta chains were read from a single sample in a study of blood T cell repertoires in COVID-19. Data came from immunoSEQ multiplex PCR; TCRdb stores just in-frame clones and leaves some out. There are about 300,000 clones in the sample; roughly 83% occur only once, and about 1.6% lies in the top ten. Sequenced: peripheral blood. The receptors stem from a human donor with COVID-19, enrolled during active disease. The donor label of this sample is uncertain. The CDR3 runs from the conserved cysteine through the conserved F or W. A D gene is named only where the DNA matches it firmly. Clone size, where shown, is once, few, many, or a class for clones that have expanded.

clone_size d_call j_call v_call cdr3_aa cdr3_nt
once - TRBJ2-7 TRBV28 CATTFRASTRYEQYF TGTGCCACCACCTTCAGGGCCTCTACTCGCTACGAGCAGTACTTC
- - TRBJ2-2 TRBV7-9 CASSLLGGGARTGELFF TGTGCCAGCAGCTTATTAGGAGGGGGCGCCAGGACCGGGGAGCTGTTTTTT
- - TRBJ2-3 TRBV25-1 CASSGRGTDTQYF TGTGCCAGCAGTGGCCGCGGCACAGATACGCAGTATTTT
- - TRBJ2-2 TRBV5-5 CASSQKADYTGELFF TGTGCCAGCAGTCAGAAGGCAGACTACACCGGGGAGCTGTTTTTT
- - TRBJ1-2 TRBV28 CASSLRGGDGYTF TGTGCCAGCAGTTTAAGGGGTGGGGATGGCTACACCTTC
- - TRBJ2-5 TRBV30 CAWSQGMETQYF TGTGCCTGGAGTCAGGGGATGGAGACCCAGTACTTC
- - TRBJ2-6 TRBV5-1 CASSLGGAGANVLTF TGCGCCAGCAGCTTGGGGGGCGCTGGGGCCAACGTCCTGACTTTC
- - TRBJ1-1 TRBV3-1/TRBV3-2 CASSSSQGNTEAFF TGTGCCAGCAGCTCCTCACAGGGGAACACTGAAGCTTTCTTT
- TRBD1 TRBJ1-4 TRBV27 CASSLRLQGLENEKLFF TGTGCCAGCAGTTTACGGCTACAGGGGTTAGAAAATGAAAAACTGTTTTTT
- - TRBJ2-7 TRBV7-8 CASSLALGGSSYEQYF TGTGCCAGCAGCTTAGCGCTAGGAGGGAGCTCCTACGAGCAGTACTTC
- TRBD1 TRBJ1-1 TRBV18 CASSPRGQANTEAFF TGTGCCAGCTCACCTCGGGGACAGGCAAACACTGAAGCTTTCTTT
- TRBD2 TRBJ2-7 TRBV7-2 CASSFQRGSYEQYF TGTGCCAGCAGCTTTCAGCGGGGCTCCTACGAGCAGTACTTC
- - TRBJ2-2 TRBV19 CASSISIGTGELFF TGTGCCAGTAGTATAAGCATCGGCACCGGGGAGCTGTTTTTT
- - TRBJ2-1 TRBV11-2 CASSLTGKSYSSYNEQFF TGTGCCAGCAGCTTAACAGGGAAATCATACTCCTCCTACAATGAGCAGTTCTTC
once - TRBJ2-3 TRBV6-5 CASSYSGSATDTQYF TGTGCCAGCAGTTATAGCGGAAGTGCCACAGATACGCAGTATTTT
- TRBD1 TRBJ2-3 TRBV7-9 CASSLGSGTGRTQYF TGTGCCAGCAGCTTAGGATCCGGGACAGGGAGGACGCAGTATTTT
- - TRBJ1-1 TRBV29-1 CSVDEANTEAFF TGCAGCGTTGATGAGGCGAACACTGAAGCTTTCTTT
- - TRBJ2-3 TRBV11-2 CASSLGRSGFTDTQYF TGTGCCAGCAGCTTAGGAAGGAGCGGTTTCACAGATACGCAGTATTTT
- - TRBJ1-1 TRBV19 CASSIDITGTSTEAFF TGTGCCAGTAGTATCGACATAACAGGAACATCTACTGAAGCTTTCTTT
- TRBD1 TRBJ2-2 TRBV7-3 CASSRTTGGTGELFF TGTGCCAGCAGCCGTACAACAGGGGGAACCGGGGAGCTGTTTTTT
- TRBD1 TRBJ2-3 TRBV7-3 CASSSTGVGTDTQYF TGTGCCAGCAGCTCAACAGGGGTGGGCACAGATACGCAGTATTTT
- TRBD2 TRBJ2-5 TRBV5-1 CASSPRPAGGETQYF TGCGCCAGCAGCCCCCGCCCCGCGGGGGGTGAGACCCAGTACTTC